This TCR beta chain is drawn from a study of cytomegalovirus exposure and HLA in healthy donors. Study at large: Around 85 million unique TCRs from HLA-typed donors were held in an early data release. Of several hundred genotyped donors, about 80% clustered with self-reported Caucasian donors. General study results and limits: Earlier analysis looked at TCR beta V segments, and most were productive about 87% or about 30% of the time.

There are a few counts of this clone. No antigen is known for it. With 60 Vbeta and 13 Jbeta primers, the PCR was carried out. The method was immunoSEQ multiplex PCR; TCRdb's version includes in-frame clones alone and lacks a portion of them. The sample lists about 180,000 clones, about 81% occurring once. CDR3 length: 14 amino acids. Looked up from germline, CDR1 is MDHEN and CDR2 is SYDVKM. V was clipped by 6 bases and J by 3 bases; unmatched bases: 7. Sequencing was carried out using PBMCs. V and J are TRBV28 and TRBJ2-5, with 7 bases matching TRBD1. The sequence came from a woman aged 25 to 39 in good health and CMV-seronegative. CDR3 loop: CASRDGTEKETQYF. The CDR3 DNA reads TGTGCCAGCAGGGACGGGACAGAAAAAGAGACCCAGTACTTC.